This T cell receptor (beta chain) originates from a study of metastatic and nonmetastatic thyroid tumors. Background on the study: Across peripheral blood and tumor or nodule tissue samples taken from malignant and benign thyroid patients, the repertoires were compared with one another.

TCRdb re-processed the PCR reads through MiXCR. The sample holds around 17,000 clones, approximately 13% seen once. No treatment had been given to any patient before thyroid surgery. Study results and limitations: TCR beta diversity was reportedly significantly higher in malignant thyroid tumors than benign nodules, in blood and tumor.

This clone occurred many times. The target antigen is unknown. CDR3 length equals 15 residues. Trimming cost V 0 bases and J 0 bases, with 8 bases left between them. Germline-derived CDR1 and CDR2 are WSHSY and SAAADI. The V gene is TRBV10-2, the J gene TRBJ1-2; D ambiguous. Sequences were obtained from tumor tissue. This clonotype was sampled from a female donor with papillary thyroid cancer or a benign thyroid nodule (not recorded which). Some clones in this sample may be carry-over from other donors' samples. The CDR3 protein is CASSESMAANYGYTF. CDR3 nucleotides: TGCGCCAGCAGTGAGTCGATGGCGGCTAACTATGGCTACACCTTC.